These T cell receptor beta chains were read from a single sample in a study of cytomegalovirus exposure and HLA in healthy donors. Only in-frame clones appear in the TCRdb table, and some are missing; sequencing was by immunoSEQ multiplex PCR. The table lists around 190,000 clones, about 83% of them singletons, with around 1.6% in the top ten. The material sequenced was PBMCs. The receptors derive from a woman between 18 and 30 years old in good health and CMV-seronegative. The CDR3 runs from the conserved cysteine through the conserved F or W.

TRBV19	TRBJ2-6	CASRGSGANVLTF
TRBV18	TRBJ1-1	CASSPNRAYTEAFF
TRBV19	TRBJ1-1	CASSIPGGANTEAFF
TRBV7-2	TRBJ1-4	CASSPRTATNEKLFF
TRBV11-3	TRBJ2-7	CASSLVRGSYEQYF
TRBV10-1	TRBJ2-7	CASSQSLRYEQYF
TRBV5-8	TRBJ2-3	CASSLLRLVSTDTQYF
TRBV6-5	TRBJ2-1	CASSSLRGLAKNEQFF
TRBV7-6	TRBJ1-1	CASRLIEAFF
TRBV7-7	TRBJ2-1	CASSLSGGGDEQFF
TRBV14	TRBJ1-2	CASSQGTGGWYGYTF
TRBV20-1	TRBJ2-7	CSARGQEEYF
TRBV2	TRBJ1-1	CASSERQGGGTEAFF
TRBV5-1	TRBJ2-3	CASGLAGFDTQYF
TRBV6-1	TRBJ1-2	CASSEGGFNYGYTF
TRBV4-1	TRBJ2-7	CASSQGLAERRYEQYF
TRBV7-2	TRBJ2-1	CASSLTREAYNEQFF
TRBV18	TRBJ1-1	CASSPPAGLNTEAFF
TRBV5-6	TRBJ1-3	CASSLESRTWRTGNTIYF
TRBV19	TRBJ2-2	CASIQGLGTGELFF
TRBV5-1	TRBJ2-2	CASSLTYRGANTGELFF
TRBV6-5	TRBJ2-2	CASSYSQAGRVGELFF
TRBV7-2	TRBJ2-2	CASSHRSGDTGELFF
TRBV5-6	TRBJ1-2	CASSLALHRGYGYTF
TRBV27	TRBJ2-3	CASSHDSGGQYF
TRBV6-6	TRBJ2-3	CASSSSGGADTQYF
TRBV9	TRBJ2-3	CASSTGLAGGLADTQYF
TRBV27	TRBJ2-1	CASSLLGDRGDNEQFF
TRBV29-1	TRBJ2-5	CSVRKTGGGETQYF
TRBV6-1	TRBJ2-7	CASSVLAGGPAEQYF
TRBV6-5	TRBJ2-7	CASRPRTGYEQYF